This TCR beta chain was sequenced during a study of PD-L1 blockade in urothelial cancer. Overall study: Blood underwent analysis 3 weeks (second dose) and 6 weeks after treatment began. Each blood sample yielded a median of around 150,000 T cells.

The sample's time point: peripheral blood 6 weeks after treatment start. Into every PCR, synthetic TCR analog templates were spiked. Sequenced by immunoSEQ multiplex PCR; TCRdb stores in-frame clones only, minus some. The data contain tens of thousands of clones, approximately 85% of them singletons. The CDR3 is made up of 13 amino acids. The germline V gene has CDR1 MNHEY and CDR2 SVGAGI. V was cut by 6 bases and J by 6 bases, with 14 bases left in between. The sample in question was PBMCs, obtained around atezolizumab (anti-PD-L1) treatment. The rearrangement links TRBV6-5 to TRBJ1-2; no definite D call. This sequence originates from a man aged 70-80 years with urothelial cancer. The CDR3 coding sequence is TGTGCCAGCAGACAAGGAACGGGGAATGGCTACACCTTC. Protein: CASRQGTGNGYTF.